One sample yielded the 31 T cell receptor beta chains listed below, sequenced in a study of blood T cell repertoires in COVID-19. The repertoire was sequenced with immunoSEQ multiplex PCR; TCRdb's copy has only in-frame clones and lacks some. The sample yields about 270,000 clones, around 81% seen once. The sequencing input was peripheral blood. These receptors were taken from a woman aged 55-70 years with active or convalescent COVID-19.

In this sample, this clone turned up once. This chain joins TRBV5-6 and TRBJ2-7, with D tentatively TRBD1 (5 bases). The length of the CDR3 is 13 residues. Trimming left V 0 bases short and J 3 bases short, with 7 bases between. CDR1 and CDR2 from the germline V gene are SGHDT and YYEEEE. The CDR3 nucleotides are TGTGCCAGCAGCTTGGGACAGATCTACGAGCAGTACTTC. It codes for CASSLGQIYEQYF.

The chain carries TRBV11-3 and TRBJ1-2; possibly TRBD1 for D (6 bases). Trimming pared 7 bases from V and 7 bases from J, leaving 13 bases between. In germline, CDR1 is SGHNT, CDR2 YENEEA. This CDR3 spans 12 amino acids. CDR3 protein: CASIPQGAGYTF. For the CDR3, the DNA is TGTGCCAGCATCCCACAGGGTGCTGGCTACACCTTC.

This rearrangement joins TRBV1 to TRBJ2-7; TRBD2 is the table's D call and was not checked against the DNA. TRBV1 is deemed a pseudogene. This CDR3 region has 18 residues. The CDR3 bases are TGCACCAGCAGCCAACCTATTATGGGCGGGGGCCTGGGGGGCGAGCAGTACTTC. It is translated as CTSSQPIMGGGLGGEQYF.

The chain recombines TRBV6-1 with TRBJ2-3, with D tentatively TRBD2 (6 bases). Trimming removed 0 bases from V and 1 base from J, with 14 bases in between. Germline V gene lookup returns CDR1 MNHNS and CDR2 SASEGT. This CDR3 region has 17 residues. The CDR3 spells CASSEAAGITGTDTQYF. DNA of the CDR3: TGTGCCAGCAGTGAAGCGGCGGGGATCACCGGCACAGATACGCAGTATTTT.

The CDR3 DNA sequence: TGTGCCAGCAGCCGGTTAGAGGTCAGGGGAGATACGCAGTATTTT. This sequence encodes CASSRLEVRGDTQYF. The V gene is TRBV7-7, the J gene TRBJ2-3; TRBD1 is a possible D gene (6 bases). This CDR3 contains 15 residues. Germline V CDR1 and CDR2: SSHAT, FNYEAQ (reference sequence). V shed 5 bases and J shed 5 bases, with 17 bases lying between them.

This rearrangement joins TRBV5-1 to TRBJ1-3, with 7 bases fitting TRBD1. The V and J ends lost 3 bases and 2 bases, in that order; junction bases with no gene match: 5. Germline lookup yields CDR1 SGHRS and CDR2 YFSETQ. This CDR3 spans 15 amino acids. The CDR3 DNA follows: TGCGCCAGCAGCTCCGACAGGGTCCCTGGAAACACCATATATTTT. Protein: CASSSDRVPGNTIYF.

This chain links TRBV2 with TRBJ1-5, with D possibly matching TRBD1 (6 bases). Germline CDR1 and CDR2: SNHLY and FYNNEI. V was clipped by 4 bases and J by 5 bases, with 9 bases between them. The CDR3 sequence is 13 residues long. CDR3 loop: CASSGRGDQPQHF. The CDR3, as DNA: TGTGCCAGCAGTGGCAGGGGAGATCAGCCCCAGCATTTT.

The chain links TRBV7-9 to TRBJ1-4; TRBD1 might be the D (5 bases). Trimming took off 5 bases at V and 5 bases at J, with 9 bases between the two ends. The CDR3 covers 13 residues. The germline V gene has CDR1 SEHNR and CDR2 FQNEAQ (reference sequence). The CDR3 nucleotides are TGTGCCAGCAGCAACCAGGGAAATGAAAAACTGTTTTTT. Its translation is CASSNQGNEKLFF.

This CDR3 is CASSPGVGYTF. CDR3 in DNA: TGTGCCAGCAGCCCGGGGGTGGGCTACACCTTC. The chain joins TRBV7-2 to TRBJ1-2, with D maybe TRBD1 (5 bases). V dropped 5 bases and J dropped 8 bases, with 9 bases sitting between them. The CDR3 is 11 residues long. Germline V gene sequence: CDR1 SGHTA, CDR2 FQGNSA. Looking up the rest from reference TRBV7-2 and TRBJ1-2 gives the full variable domain: GAGVSQSPSNKVTEKGKDVELRCDPISGHTALYWYRQSLGQGLEFLIYFQGNSAPDKSGLPSDRFSAERTGGSVSTLTIQRTQQEDSAVYLCASSPGVGYTFGSGTRLTVV.

This clone was seen just once. V gene TRBV3-1 (or the pseudogene TRBV3-2) combines with J gene TRBJ1-1; 11 bases map to TRBD1. The CDR3 contains 17 residues. Germline CDR1 is LGHDT and CDR2 is YNNKEL (reference sequence). V dropped 4 bases and J dropped 0; count of bases not matched to a gene: 7. CDR3 nucleotides: TGTGCCAGCAGCCGTCACCGGGACAGGGGGTTGAACACTGAAGCTTTCTTT. Protein product: CASSRHRDRGLNTEAFF.

This clone was seen once. This chain links TRBV2 with TRBJ2-5; 13 nucleotides line up with TRBD2. CDR1 and CDR2 from the germline V gene are SNHLY and FYNNEI. The CDR3 contains 15 residues. V lost 6 bases and J lost 7; bases outside the gene matches: 8. The CDR3 DNA sequence: TGTGCCAGCAGCGACCCCGGGACTAGCGGGGTGACCCAGTACTTC. Translating it yields CASSDPGTSGVTQYF.

This chain uses TRBV9 with TRBJ2-3, with D maybe TRBD2 (5 bases). V shed 1 base and J shed 8 bases, with 17 bases lying between them. CDR1 and CDR2 from the germline V gene are SGDLS and YYNGEE. The CDR3 is 15 amino acids. The chain's CDR3 is CASSVQATLAGTQYF. DNA for the CDR3: TGTGCCAGCAGCGTACAAGCTACCCTAGCAGGTACGCAGTATTTT.

This sequence joins TRBV15 and TRBJ2-5, with unresolved D. The CDR3 has 13 residues. The germline V gene has CDR1 LNHNV and CDR2 YYDKDF (reference sequence). The ends were cut back, 4 bases at V and 2 bases at J, with 8 bases in the middle. CDR3 sequence: CATSIRVQETQYF. The CDR3 DNA sequence: TGTGCCACCAGCATACGGGTTCAAGAGACCCAGTACTTC.

The rearrangement uses TRBV5-5 and TRBJ2-2, with TRBD1 as a possible D gene (5 bases). This CDR3 contains 15 residues. Germline CDR1 reads SGHKS; CDR2 reads YYEKEE (reference sequence). V gave up 0 bases and J gave up 4 bases, with 10 bases separating them. CDR3 bases: TGTGCCAGCAGCTTGGATCCCAGGGTCACCGGGGAGCTGTTTTTT. This encodes CASSLDPRVTGELFF.

The chain combines TRBV24-1 with TRBJ2-1; possibly TRBD1 for D (6 bases). The germline gives CDR1 KGHDR, CDR2 SFDVKD. This CDR3 is 13 amino acids long. Trimming took off 0 bases at V and 10 bases at J, with 9 bases between the two ends. CDR3 nucleotide sequence: TGTGCCACCAGTGATTTGCTTGGGGGCGAGCAGTTCTTC. This gives the protein CATSDLLGGEQFF.

The chain has TRBV7-8 and TRBJ1-5; TRBD1 aligns across 7 bases. This CDR3 contains 16 residues. The germline V gene encodes CDR1 SGHVS and CDR2 FQNEAQ. V lost 8 bases to trimming and J lost 7 bases; unmatched junction nucleotides: 17. CDR3 sequence (DNA): TGTGCCAGCTACCCATTGGGGAGCCAGACAGGGCAGCCCCAGCATTTT. It encodes CASYPLGSQTGQPQHF.

In this sample, this clone turned up a few times. The chain couples TRBV6-2 or TRBV6-3 to TRBJ1-2, with 11 bases lining up with TRBD1. The ends lost 6 bases at V and 6 bases at J; junction bases unmatched: 18. Germline V gene lookup returns CDR1 MNHEY and CDR2 SVGEGT. CDR3 length equals 18 residues. The CDR3 region has the DNA TGTGCCAGCAGCCGTATTCTTGGGACAGGGGGTTCTCAGGATGGCTACACCTTC. Amino acid sequence: CASSRILGTGGSQDGYTF.

On this clone: Other DNA sequences in this sample translate to the same CDR3. V is TRBV5-1 and J is TRBJ1-2, with unresolved D. This CDR3 comprises 13 residues. Germline V CDR1 and CDR2: SGHRS, YFSETQ. V dropped 0 bases and J dropped 8 bases, with 11 bases sitting between them. CDR3 DNA: TGCGCCAGCAGCTTGGAAGGCAGCGGGGGCTACACCTTC. It is translated as CASSLEGSGGYTF.

The table lists this clone with a count of one. The chain joins TRBV7-9 to TRBJ2-3, with D possibly matching TRBD1 (7 bases). Trimming cost V 2 bases and J 2 bases, with 11 bases left between them. This CDR3 has 15 residues. The V gene's germline CDR1 is SEHNR and CDR2 FQNEAQ (reference sequence). The CDR3 DNA sequence: TGTGCCAGCAGCTTATCAGGGGGGACCACAGATACGCAGTATTTT. It codes for CASSLSGGTTDTQYF.

The rearrangement links TRBV5-8 to TRBJ1-4, with no clear D. Germline loops: CDR1 SGHTS, CDR2 YDEGEE. There are 15 residues in the CDR3. The V and J ends lost 3 bases and 0 bases respectively, with 9 bases between them. CDR3 region: CASSWSDATNEKLFF. The DNA of the CDR3 is TGTGCCAGCAGCTGGAGCGATGCAACTAATGAAAAACTGTTTTTT.

This chain joins TRBV19 and TRBJ1-2; D not certain. V dropped 9 bases and J dropped 2 bases, with 10 bases sitting between them. CDR1 is LNHDA, CDR2 SQIVND, per germline (reference sequence). The CDR3 has 12 residues. The CDR3 DNA sequence: TGTGCCAGCGCGGTATCCAACTATGGCTACACCTTC. Encoded protein: CASAVSNYGYTF.

The gene calls are TRBV19 and TRBJ1-2; 9 nucleotides match TRBD1. The CDR3 is 14 residues long. The germline V gene has CDR1 LNHDA and CDR2 SQIVND (reference sequence). V gave up 5 bases and J gave up 13 bases; unmatched junction bases: 14. This CDR3 reads CASSQRDRAKLRTF. The CDR3 DNA sequence: TGTGCCAGTAGTCAACGGGACAGGGCTAAGTTGCGCACCTTC.

This sequence joins TRBV3-1 (or the pseudogene TRBV3-2) and TRBJ1-6; the match to TRBD1 covers 9 bases. With V trimmed by 0 bases and J by 9 bases, 12 bases remained unmatched. The CDR3 runs 18 residues. The V gene's germline CDR1 is LGHDT and CDR2 YNNKEL (reference sequence). CDR3 bases: TGTGCCAGCAGCCAAGATCTTAGGACAGGGGCCCGCGCTTCACCCCTCCACTTT. It yields the protein CASSQDLRTGARASPLHF.

The chain employs TRBV27 and TRBJ1-5, with 7 bases aligning to TRBD1. The CDR3 is 15 residues long. V shed 3 bases and J 2 bases; nucleotides not matched to a gene: 4. Germline V gene lookup returns CDR1 MNHEY and CDR2 SMNVEV (reference sequence). The CDR3 DNA sequence: TGTGCCAGCAGTTTTGCCGGGACAGGCAATCAGCCCCAGCATTTT. This sequence encodes CASSFAGTGNQPQHF.

In this sample, this clone turned up a few times. This chain uses TRBV19 with TRBJ2-7; no firm D call. Germline values: CDR1 LNHDA, CDR2 SQIVND (reference sequence). This CDR3 region has 13 residues. V shed 5 bases and J shed 0 bases, with 8 bases lying between them. This CDR3 is CASSAIPSYEQYF. The CDR3 DNA is TGTGCCAGTAGTGCGATCCCCTCCTACGAGCAGTACTTC.

The rearrangement uses TRBV19 and TRBJ2-3; 7 bases match TRBD2. This CDR3 comprises 14 residues. The trim removed 6 bases at V and 1 base at J, leaving 4 bases unmatched. Looked up from germline, CDR1 is LNHDA and CDR2 is SQIVND (reference sequence). The CDR3 here is CASSPSGGTDTQYF. CDR3 nucleotide sequence: TGTGCCAGTAGCCCGAGCGGGGGCACAGATACGCAGTATTTT.

The chain combines TRBV30 with TRBJ2-1; D might be TRBD1 (5 bases). The germline V gene encodes CDR1 GTSNPN and CDR2 SVGIG (reference sequence). Deletions cut 4 bases from V and 2 bases from J, with 12 bases between. The CDR3 consists of 14 residues. The CDR3 loop reads CAWNLDITYNEQFF. The CDR3 DNA is TGTGCCTGGAATCTGGACATCACCTACAATGAGCAGTTCTTC.

The V and J genes are TRBV29-1 and TRBJ2-3; 12 nucleotides align to TRBD2. Trimming took 7 bases from V and 6 from J; bases not matched to a gene: 8. The CDR3 is 14 residues long. Germline CDR1 and CDR2: SQVTM and ANQGSEA. The DNA of the CDR3 is TGCAGCGGGCGGCCTAGCGGGGGGGTGGATACGCAGTATTTT. Its protein is CSGRPSGGVDTQYF.

This clone was detected only once. The chain uses TRBV5-1 and TRBJ1-4; no firm D call. CDR1 is SGHRS and CDR2 is YFSETQ in the germline V gene. The V end lost 4 bases, the J end lost 0 bases, and 10 bases lay between the germline ends. The CDR3 has 15 residues. The CDR3 nucleotides read TGCGCCAGCAGCGCCGCGGGCGCAACTAATGAAAAACTGTTTTTT. It encodes CASSAAGATNEKLFF. The complete variable domain, with remaining parts taken from reference TRBV5-1 and TRBJ1-4, reads KAGVTQTPRYLIKTRGQQVTLSCSPISGHRSVSWYQQTPGQGLQFLFEYFSETQRNKGNFPGRFSGRQFSNSRSEMNVSTLELGDSALYLCASSAAGATNEKLFFGSGTQLSVL.

The V and J genes are TRBV18 and TRBJ1-3; D might be TRBD1 (6 bases). The germline V gene has CDR1 KGHSH and CDR2 LQKENI. Trimming took 5 bases from V and 0 from J, leaving 17 bases between them. The CDR3 has 17 residues. CDR3 nucleotides: TGTGCCAGCTCAACGGGACACGACGTTAACTCTGGAAACACCATATATTTT. Amino acid sequence: CASSTGHDVNSGNTIYF.

This clone appeared a single time. The chain recombines TRBV6-5 with TRBJ1-2, with TRBD1 as a possible D gene (5 bases). V was clipped by 6 bases and J by 3 bases, with 11 bases between them. From germline, CDR1 is MNHEY and CDR2 SVGAGI. The CDR3 covers 13 residues. The CDR3 DNA follows: TGTGCCAGCAGCAGGGAAACGGACTATGGCTACACCTTC. Translation: CASSRETDYGYTF.